One sample yielded the 19 T cell receptor delta chains listed below, sequenced in a study of γδ T cells in repeated Plasmodium falciparum infection. TCRdb re-called the multiplex PCR reads through CATT. The profile covers about 50,000 delta-chain clones, with 1.9% appearing a single time and about 24% taken by the ten largest. Flow sorting of PBMC yielded separate Vgamma9/Vdelta2+ and Vdelta2-negative gammadelta T cell populations for bulk repertoire analysis. The sequencing input was gamma-delta T cells from blood. The receptor set was obtained from a pool of human donors (malaria-infected and uninfected, not separated).

This clone was seen at least ten times. The protein held in TCRdb is that of a much larger clone and does not match this DNA's translation at residue 17, likely because of a read error; the protein shown is translated from the DNA. CDR3 amino acids: CACDTVSGGSPSHTDKHIF. As DNA, the CDR3 is TGTGCCTGTGACACCGTCTCGGGGGGGTCCCCGAGCCACACCGATAAACACATCTTT. Here the V gene is TRDV2, but the J gene went uncalled; the DNA was not compared with TRDD3, the D call given in the table. The V gene's germline CDR1 is GEAIGNYY and CDR2 EKD. This CDR3 is 19 amino acids long.

This clone has a handful of counts. TCRdb has a much larger clone's protein, which differs at residue 8 from the translation of this DNA, likely because of a read error; what is shown is the protein translated from the DNA. The V call is TRDV1, the J call TRDJ1; TRDD3 matches 8 bases. Because TCRdb records no J gene, it was assigned here through a match of the DNA to germline. The CDR3 runs to 25 residues. CDR1 is TSWWSYY, CDR2 QGS, per germline. Losses at the gene ends were 0 bases for V and 0 bases for J; bases not matched to a gene: 30. CDR3 coding DNA: TGTGCTCTTGGGGAACTAAAGGGGCTCCTCTCCCCACCGTACTGGGGGGCCCCCTACACCGATAAACTCATCTTT. This codes for CALGELKGLLSPPYWGAPYTDKLIF.

On this clone: The protein given by TCRdb reflects a much larger clone and differs at residue 20 from this DNA's translation, likely from a read error; the protein shown is the DNA's translation. The rearrangement joins TRDV1 to TRDJ1, with 9 bases lining up with TRDD3. The J gene, absent from TCRdb, was called here by matching the DNA to germline. The CDR3 consists of 23 residues. The germline V gene encodes CDR1 TSWWSYY and CDR2 QGS. The CDR3 region is CALGEAPFPRVMGDIPYADRLIF. The CDR3 bases are TGTGCTCTTGGGGAAGCTCCCTTCCCACGTGTGATGGGGGATATCCCCTATGCCGATAGACTCATCTTT.

This clone was picked up a small number of times. TCRdb's entry gives the protein of a much larger clone, which mismatches this DNA's translation at residue 11, likely from a read error; the protein reported here is translated from the DNA. This rearrangement joins TRDV2 to TRDJ1; D uncertain. The J gene, missing from TCRdb, was assigned here through DNA to germline matching. Deletions cut 3 bases from V and 8 bases from J, with 27 bases between. The CDR3 has 17 amino acids. CDR1 is GEAIGNYY, CDR2 EKD, per germline. The CDR3 protein is CACDQLIPEVETSKLIF. Written as DNA, the CDR3 is TGTGCCTGTGACCAATTAATTCCAGAGGTGGAGACATCGAAACTCATCTTT.

Comment on this clone: The mismatch at residue 11 between this DNA's translation and the TCRdb protein of a much larger clone likely reflects a read error; the protein shown is translated from the DNA. The chain carries TRDV3 and TRDJ1, with 7 bases identical to TRDD3. The J gene is not listed in TCRdb, so it was assigned here from a DNA match to germline. There are 15 residues in the CDR3. Germline CDR1 is TVYSNPD and CDR2 is GDNSRS (reference sequence). The CDR3 nucleotides are TGTGCCTCTTTACTGGGGATAGTGGACACCGGTAAACTCATCTTT. It encodes CASLLGIVDTGKLIF.

The sample holds many counts of this clone. The protein that TCRdb holds for this DNA derives from a much larger clone and differs from the translated DNA at residue 17, which likely indicates a read error; the protein shown here is translated from the DNA. The genes are TRDV2 and TRDJ1; 11 bases map to TRDD3. This CDR3 is built from 19 residues. The V gene's germline CDR1 is GEAIGNYY and CDR2 EKD. The CDR3 DNA sequence: TGTGCCTGTGACACCGTTGGGGTGGGGGATACGGGAAATGAGGTAAAACCCATCTTT. Protein: CACDTVGVGDTGNEVKPIF.

Ten or more counts support this clone. TCRdb's protein for this DNA is that of a much larger clone and differs from the translation at residue 6, likely a read error; the protein shown is the DNA translation. This rearrangement joins TRDV1 to TRDJ1; D perhaps matches TRDD3 (6 bases). The CDR3 contains 15 residues. Looked up from germline, CDR1 is TSWWSYY and CDR2 is QGS. V was shortened by 5 bases and J by 5 bases, with 18 bases between the two germline ends. CDR3 region: CALGSAYPLGDKLIF. CDR3 coding DNA: TGTGCTCTTGGGTCCGCTTATCCGCTGGGGGATAAACTCATCTTT.

This clone was seen ten or more times. TCRdb's protein for this DNA is that of a much larger clone and differs from the translation at residue 15, likely a read error; the protein shown is the DNA translation. This rearrangement joins TRDV3 to TRDJ1, with 11 bases aligning to TRDD3. Germline V lookup: CDR1 TVYSNPD, CDR2 GDNSRS (reference sequence). The V and J ends lost 1 base and 1 base, in that order; junction bases with no gene match: 23. The CDR3 totals 21 residues. The CDR3, as DNA: TGTGCCTTTACCTACCCCTCCTACTGGGGGATAGCATCCTTGTGCACCGATAAACTCATCTTT. This translates into CAFTYPSYWGIASLCTDKLIF.

This clone was seen a handful of times. A far larger clone lies a single base away; this is likely a read error. At the DNA level, this CDR3 is encoded by other sequences in the same sample as well. V usage is TRDV1 and J usage is TRDJ1; 7 bases are a match to TRDD3. The J gene is absent in TCRdb and was assigned here via DNA matching to germline. CDR3 size: 16 residues. J was trimmed by 2 bases and V by 8 bases; bases with no gene match: 14. CDR1 TSWWSYY and CDR2 QGS come from the germline V gene. DNA of the CDR3: TGTGCTCTTCGGGGGCTGGGGGTCCAGGGGACCGATAAACTCATCTTT. Protein sequence: CALRGLGVQGTDKLIF.

This clone was recorded at least ten times. This DNA translates differently at residue 10 from the TCRdb protein, which is that of a much larger clone; a read error is likely, and the protein shown is the DNA's own translation. This rearrangement joins TRDV1 to TRDJ1, with D tentatively TRDD2 (6 bases). TCRdb supplies no J gene; here it was assigned by aligning the nucleotide sequence to germline. Germline V gene sequence: CDR1 TSWWSYY, CDR2 QGS. There are 19 residues in the CDR3. V was trimmed by 1 base and J by 0 bases, leaving 21 bases between them. The CDR3 region has the DNA TGTGCTCTTGGGGAACCCCTCGCCTTCCCCTATTCCTACACCGATAAACTCATCTTT. This translates into CALGEPLAFPYSYTDKLIF.

As for this clone: The TCRdb record carries a much larger clone's protein, which differs from this DNA's translation at residue 20; a read error is the likely cause, and the protein listed here is the DNA translation. J is TRDJ1 and V is TRDV1; TRDD3 matches at 10 bases. The CDR3 totals 21 residues. CDR1 is TSWWSYY, CDR2 QGS, per germline. The CDR3 nucleotides read TGTGCTCTTGGGGATATAGTTTTCCCCTTACTGGGGGATGGGTCTACCGATAAACTCACCTTT. Its translation is CALGDIVFPLLGDGSTDKLTF.

This clone was detected only a few times. A far larger clone is only one base removed, so a read error is likely. Other nucleotide sequences in the sample specify the same CDR3. This chain uses TRDV1 with TRDJ1; 9 bases fit TRDD2. Germline CDR1 TSWWSYY, CDR2 QGS. The CDR3 is 22 amino acids. The CDR3 coding sequence is TGTGCCCTTGGGGAACTGCATACCACCCGCCTTCCTACTTTCAGTTTTACCGATAAACTCATCTTT. Protein product: CALGELHTTRLPTFSFTDKLIF.

As to this clone: A much larger clone differs from this one at a single base, so this may be a read error. V gene TRDV1 combines with J gene TRDJ1; D possibly uses TRDD2 or TRDD3 (8 bases each). The germline gives CDR1 TSWWSYY, CDR2 QGS. This CDR3 region has 21 residues. V dropped 0 bases and J dropped 3 bases, with 29 bases sitting between them. DNA of the CDR3: TGTGCTCTTGGGGAACTACAGGACTTCCTACGGCCTTACTGGGGGGCCGATAAACTCATCTTT. Translated: CALGELQDFLRPYWGADKLIF.

This clone turned up a few times. This DNA translates differently at residue 6 from the TCRdb protein, which is that of a much larger clone; a read error is likely, and the protein shown is the DNA's own translation. The V gene is TRDV1, the J gene TRDJ1; 12 bases agree with TRDD3. Since TCRdb gives no J gene, matching the DNA to germline was used here to assign it. V shed 3 bases, J shed 0 bases, and the junction held 20 bases outside the gene matches. Germline V gene data show CDR1 as TSWWSYY and CDR2 as QGS. This CDR3 is 22 amino acids long. This CDR3 reads CALGDGRMPRYWGIPYTDKLIF. The CDR3 coding sequence is TGTGCTCTTGGGGACGGGCGGATGCCTCGGTACTGGGGGATACCGTACACCGATAAACTCATCTTT.

For this clone: The TCRdb record carries a much larger clone's protein, which differs from this DNA's translation at residue 11; a read error is the likely cause, and the protein listed here is the DNA translation. The gene calls are TRDV1 and TRDJ1; D possibly corresponds to TRDD2 (7 bases). In the absence of a J gene in TCRdb, the DNA was matched to germline to assign it here. CDR3 length: 20 residues. Looked up from germline, CDR1 is TSWWSYY and CDR2 is QGS. V was trimmed by 1 base and J by 3 bases, leaving 27 bases between them. The DNA of the CDR3 is TGTGCTCTTGGGGAACCCTTGGCCTTCCTCAGTACTGGGACGGCCGATAAACTCATCTTT. Its translation: CALGEPLAFLSTGTADKLIF.

This clone has a count of ten or more. With a far larger clone one base away, a read error is the likely cause. Other DNA sequences within the sample encode an identical CDR3. This chain connects TRDV2 to TRDJ1; 7 positions match TRDD3. CDR1 is GEAIGNYY, CDR2 EKD, per germline. The CDR3 consists of 19 residues. V shed 0 bases, J shed 3 bases, and the junction held 18 bases outside the gene matches. CDR3 in DNA: TGTGCCTGTGACACCAACTTACTGGGGATTTACCCTATCCCCGATAAACTCATCTTT. Its translation: CACDTNLLGIYPIPDKLIF.

This clone appeared a few times. The protein that TCRdb holds for this DNA derives from a much larger clone and differs from the translated DNA at residue 5, which likely indicates a read error; the protein shown here is translated from the DNA. This rearrangement joins TRDV2 to TRDJ1; 9 bases match TRDD3. The germline V gene has CDR1 GEAIGNYY and CDR2 EKD. The CDR3 spans 21 residues. The trim removed 3 bases at V and 0 bases at J, leaving 22 bases unmatched. CDR3 in DNA: TGTGCCTGTGACCCTCTTGTTCCTACTATCGTACTGGGGGACCACACCGATAAACTCATCTTT. It specifies CACDPLVPTIVLGDHTDKLIF.

Concerning this clone: Translating this DNA gives a protein that differs at residue 5 from the TCRdb one, which belongs to a much larger clone; a read error is likely, and the protein shown is this translation. The genes are TRDV2 and TRDJ1, with 7 bases fitting TRDD3. No J gene was available from TCRdb, and it was assigned here by a germline match of the DNA. V lost 3 bases and J lost 5; bases outside the gene matches: 11. The CDR3 spans 15 residues. CDR1 and CDR2 from the germline V gene are GEAIGNYY and EKD. In DNA, the CDR3 is TGTGCCTGTGACGCCGTCGGGGATAAGGCAGATAAACTCATCTTT. It encodes CACDAVGDKADKLIF.

Notes on this clone: TCRdb records a much larger clone's protein for this DNA, with a difference at residue 23 that likely arises from a read error; the protein given is the translation of the DNA. Called V gene: TRDV1; the J gene was not called; the table assigns TRDD3, which was not confirmed against the DNA. The CDR3 runs 24 residues. CDR1 and CDR2 (germline): TSWWSYY, QGS. CDR3 in DNA: TGTGCTCTTGGGGAAACGCCTTCACCGTACTGGGGGATGATGTTGCCGTTCTACACCGATAAACTCACCTTT. This sequence encodes CALGETPSPYWGMMLPFYTDKLTF.